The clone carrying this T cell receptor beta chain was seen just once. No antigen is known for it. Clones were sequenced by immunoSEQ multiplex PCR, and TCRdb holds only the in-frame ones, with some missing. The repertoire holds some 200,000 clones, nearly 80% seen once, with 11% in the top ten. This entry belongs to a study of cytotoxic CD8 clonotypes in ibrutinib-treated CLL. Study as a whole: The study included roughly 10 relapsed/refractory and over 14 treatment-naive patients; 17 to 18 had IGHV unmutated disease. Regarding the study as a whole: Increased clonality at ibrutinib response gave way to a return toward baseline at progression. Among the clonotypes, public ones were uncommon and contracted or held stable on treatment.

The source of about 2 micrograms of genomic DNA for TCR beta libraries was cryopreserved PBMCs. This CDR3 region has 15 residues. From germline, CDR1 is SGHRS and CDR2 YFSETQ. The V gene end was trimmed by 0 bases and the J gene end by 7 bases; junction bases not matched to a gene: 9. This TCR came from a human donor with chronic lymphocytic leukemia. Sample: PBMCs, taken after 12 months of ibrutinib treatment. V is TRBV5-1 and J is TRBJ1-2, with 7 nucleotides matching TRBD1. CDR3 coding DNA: TGCGCCAGCAGCTTGGATACAGGGGAGACCTCTGGCTACACCTTC. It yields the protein CASSLDTGETSGYTF.